These T cell receptor beta chains were read from a single sample in a study of cytomegalovirus exposure and HLA in healthy donors. Clones were read by immunoSEQ multiplex PCR, and TCRdb kept only the in-frame ones, dropping some. This sample has 180,000 or so clones, with about 79% found just once. Sequencing input: PBMCs. The receptors stem from a man in his forties or fifties in good health and CMV-seropositive. Each CDR3 is given with its conserved first and last residue. Fields, in order: CDR3 DNA, CDR3 protein, clone size, D gene, V gene, J gene. A D gene is named only where the DNA matches it firmly. Clone size is stated in some rows and not others, as once, few, many or a class when expanded.

cdr3_nt: TGTGCCAGCAGCGCTCTCCCTCCTGGGAGGGCCCCAGATACGCAGTATTTT
cdr3_aa: CASSALPPGRAPDTQYF
clone_size: .
d_call: TRBD2
v_call: TRBV7-6
j_call: TRBJ2-3

cdr3_nt: TGTGCCAGCAGCCTTCCGGGACAGGGTAGAGAGACCCAGTACTTC
cdr3_aa: CASSLPGQGRETQYF
clone_size: .
d_call: TRBD1
v_call: TRBV6-5
j_call: TRBJ2-5

cdr3_nt: TGTGCCAGCAGCTTAGCGTTTTGGGAGCAACAGTTCTTC
cdr3_aa: CASSLAFWEQQFF
clone_size: few
d_call: .
v_call: TRBV7-2
j_call: TRBJ2-1

cdr3_nt: TGTGCCAGCAGTTACTCGACAGGGACTCAGCCCCAGCATTTT
cdr3_aa: CASSYSTGTQPQHF
clone_size: .
d_call: TRBD1
v_call: TRBV6-5
j_call: TRBJ1-5

cdr3_nt: TGTGCCAGCGGCGAAGGACCCCGGACTAGTTTGTCCGGGGAGCTGTTTTTT
cdr3_aa: CASGEGPRTSLSGELFF
clone_size: .
d_call: TRBD2
v_call: TRBV6-1
j_call: TRBJ2-2

cdr3_nt: TGTGCCAGCAGCTTCACAGGCTCTGGAAACACCATATATTTT
cdr3_aa: CASSFTGSGNTIYF
clone_size: once
d_call: .
v_call: TRBV28
j_call: TRBJ1-3

cdr3_nt: TGTGCCAGCAGCGTAGAGACCGGCGGTTCACCCCTCCACTTT
cdr3_aa: CASSVETGGSPLHF
clone_size: once
d_call: .
v_call: TRBV9
j_call: TRBJ1-6

cdr3_nt: TGTGCCAGCAGCCGACGACAGGGTGGGGATGGAGGCTACACCTTC
cdr3_aa: CASSRRQGGDGGYTF
clone_size: .
d_call: TRBD1
v_call: TRBV11-2
j_call: TRBJ1-2

cdr3_nt: TGCGCCAGCAGCCAAGACGGGGGGTTGAGCACAGATACGCAGTATTTT
cdr3_aa: CASSQDGGLSTDTQYF
clone_size: .
d_call: TRBD2
v_call: TRBV4-1
j_call: TRBJ2-3

cdr3_nt: TGTGCCAGCAGCTTATGGACGGGGGGGCACTCCCTGGATACGCAGTATTTT
cdr3_aa: CASSLWTGGHSLDTQYF
clone_size: .
d_call: TRBD2
v_call: TRBV11-1
j_call: TRBJ2-3

cdr3_nt: TGTGCCAGCAGGTCCCGGGACAGCCAATACAATGAGCAGTTCTTC
cdr3_aa: CASRSRDSQYNEQFF
clone_size: .
d_call: TRBD1
v_call: TRBV27
j_call: TRBJ2-1

cdr3_nt: TGTGCCAGCAGAGCGAACCAGGGTGGCTACACCTTC
cdr3_aa: CASRANQGGYTF
clone_size: .
d_call: .
v_call: TRBV27
j_call: TRBJ1-2

cdr3_nt: TGTGCCAGCAGCGATCCGGGGTACGGGGAAAAACTGTTTTTT
cdr3_aa: CASSDPGYGEKLFF
clone_size: .
d_call: .
v_call: TRBV7-2
j_call: TRBJ1-4

cdr3_nt: TGTGCCAGCAGCCGGGAGTACTCTGGAAACACCATATATTTT
cdr3_aa: CASSREYSGNTIYF
clone_size: .
d_call: .
v_call: TRBV7-2
j_call: TRBJ1-3